One T cell receptor beta chain is described in this entry. The sample originates from a study of T cell repertoires in cytomegalovirus infection. Turning to the study itself: Public TCR beta signatures were indicative of both CMV infection and a matching HLA type.

Trimming stripped 4 bases from V and 0 bases from J, with 13 bases between. CDR1 and CDR2 (germline): MNHNY, SVGAGI (reference sequence). The CDR3 extends over 16 amino acids. TCRdb reprocessed the reads with MiXCR, giving one entry per CDR3 protein. The sample gives 200,000 to 250,000 distinct CDR3 sequences, roughly 20% of which show up once; 15% to 20% is in the top ten. Sequencing used CD8+ T cells from PBMCs. The clonotype was recovered from a human donor in good health (CMV status not recorded). Some clones in this sample may be carry-over from other donors' samples. The chain combines TRBV6-6 with TRBJ2-1; D gene ambiguous. The CDR3 coding sequence is TGTGCCAGCAGTTCCTTGGGTGCGAGCTCCTACAATGAGCAGTTCTTC. This gives the protein CASSSLGASSYNEQFF.